This entry concerns a single TCR beta chain. Its antigen is unidentified. Blood libraries mostly used about 0.5 ug genomic DNA, six replicates each. Here immunoSEQ multiplex PCR was the method, and the copy in TCRdb shows in-frame clones only, minus some. The data contain several thousand clones, under 70% of them singletons. Specified time point: after neoadjuvant nivolumab, at surgical resection. The data were obtained in a study of neoadjuvant anti-PD-1 for oral cavity cancer. Study-level points and caveats: TCR analyses covered only three patients per response group.

The CDR3 has 19 amino acids. The germline gives CDR1 LGHNA, CDR2 YNFKEQ. The V gene end was trimmed by 1 base and the J gene end by 1 base; junction bases not matched to a gene: 10. The receptor's source is a person aged 35-79 years with oral cavity squamous cell carcinoma. V gene TRBV4-2 combines with J gene TRBJ2-4; 10 nucleotides line up with TRBD2. Here the sequenced sample was PBMCs, taken after nivolumab (anti-PD-1) treatment. CDR3 nucleotide sequence: TGTGCCAGCAGCCAAGCTTGGCTAGCGGGGGACACGGCCAAAAACATTCAGTACTTC. This gives the protein CASSQAWLAGDTAKNIQYF.